This TCR beta chain was obtained from a study of shared clonotypes between healthy human individuals. Broader study findings: Sharing of clonotypes among donors was expected to vary with sequencing depth.

Execution of the assay was at deep level. In the original analysis: As immunoSEQ supplied junction-only sequences (without quality scores), filtering differed. The repertoire was sequenced with immunoSEQ multiplex PCR; TCRdb's copy has only in-frame clones and lacks some. Clone size and the V and J calls come from that table; the DNA yielded D and trimming. The data hold 950,000 to 1,100,000 clones, with more than 65% observed a single time. There are 13 residues in the CDR3. CDR1 and CDR2 from the germline V gene are SGHTA and FQGTGA. V was cut by 5 bases and J by 4 bases, with 11 bases left in between. Comment on this clone: As yet, its antigen is unknown.

The chain carries TRBV7-3 and TRBJ2-5; D is ambiguous. The sequencing sample was made of memory CD4+ T cells sorted from blood. Subset specified: CD45RA-negative fraction. This receptor was taken from a man aged 18 to 35 in good health. CDR3 DNA sequence: TGTGCCAGCAGCCAATCGTCCGGAGAGACCCAGTACTTC. Protein product: CASSQSSGETQYF.